Listed below are T cell receptor beta chains from one sample, sequenced in a study of blood T cell repertoires in COVID-19. Libraries were prepared by immunoSEQ multiplex PCR; TCRdb keeps only in-frame clonotypes and omits some of them. Counted here are fewer than 150,000 clones, just over 85% occurring once; the ten biggest clones make up about 1%. Material: peripheral blood. These TCRs come from a woman between 50 and 59 years old with active or convalescent COVID-19. CDR3s include the opening cysteine and the closing phenylalanine or tryptophan. The order of the fields is clone size, J gene, V gene, D gene, CDR3 DNA, CDR3 protein. A D gene is named only where the DNA matches it firmly. Where a row states a size, it is once, few, many or the class of an expanded clone; other rows omit it.

>once|TRBJ2-7|TRBV11-2|NA
TGTGCCAGCAGCTTAGATTGGAGTAGCTCCTACGAGCAGTACTTC
CASSLDWSSSYEQYF
>NA|TRBJ1-2|TRBV4-1|TRBD1
TGCGCCAGCAGCCAAGGGGCGATCCCGGGACAGGGGGGCTATGGCTACACCTTC
CASSQGAIPGQGGYGYTF
>NA|TRBJ1-3|TRBV14|NA
TGTGCCAGCAGCCAATTAACGACAGCCTTCTCTGGAAACACCATATATTTT
CASSQLTTAFSGNTIYF
>NA|TRBJ1-2|TRBV9|TRBD1
TGTGCCAGCAGCGCCCCCGGGACAGTCATTGGCTACACCTTC
CASSAPGTVIGYTF
>NA|TRBJ2-7|TRBV5-1|NA
TGCGCCAGCAGCTTGGAGCGCAGCTACGAGCAGTACTTC
CASSLERSYEQYF
>NA|TRBJ2-5|TRBV15|TRBD1
TGTGCCACCAGCAGAGACGGGACAGGGGGCGCGGAGACCCAGTACTTC
CATSRDGTGGAETQYF
>NA|TRBJ2-7|TRBV4-2|NA
TGTGCCAGCAGCCAAGAGCTCGTCGGCGAGCAGTACTTC
CASSQELVGEQYF
>NA|TRBJ1-2|TRBV7-2|TRBD1
TGTGCCAGCAGCTTAAGAGGGCAGGGGGCGCAGGGCTACACCTTC
CASSLRGQGAQGYTF
>NA|TRBJ2-3|TRBV10-3|NA
TGTGCCATCAGGACAGCCTATAGCACAGATACGCAGTATTTT
CAIRTAYSTDTQYF
>NA|TRBJ2-2|TRBV28|NA
TGTGCCAGCAGTCCTCCGGGACACGGAACCGGGGAGCTGTTTTTT
CASSPPGHGTGELFF
>NA|TRBJ2-5|TRBV6-5|TRBD1
TGTGCCAGCAGTTACTCCGGGACAGGGGGCTTTGAGACCCAGTACTTC
CASSYSGTGGFETQYF
>NA|TRBJ2-1|TRBV7-9|NA
TGTGCCAGCAGCCCCCCGGAGCCCCCCTACAATGAGCAGTTCTTC
CASSPPEPPYNEQFF
>NA|TRBJ2-1|TRBV28|NA
TGTGCCAGCAGACGGTCGAAAAGCTCCTACAATGAGCAGTTCTTC
CASRRSKSSYNEQFF
>once|TRBJ1-5|TRBV7-9|NA
TGTGCCAGCAGCTTGCCAGGTAGCAATCAGCCCCAGCATTTT
CASSLPGSNQPQHF
>once|TRBJ2-5|TRBV14|TRBD2
TGTGCCAGCAGCCAAATGGGACTAGCGGGATTGGGGCAAGAGACCCAGTACTTC
CASSQMGLAGLGQETQYF